What follows describes a single TCR beta chain. Its specificity is unknown. Treatment in this sample: roughly 11-day PBMC culture with coronavirus spike peptide pools or control peptides (ViraFEST assay). Expanded clonotypes were found by TCR sequencing after peptide-pool stimulation (ViraFEST). The authors swapped half the medium for fresh IL-2 medium on days 3 and 7. This specimen comes from a study of vaccination and CD4 T cells after COVID-19. Looking at the study overall: Nasal swab PCR had shown SARS-CoV-2 positivity in the convalescent patients (about 9 mild cases, one severe case).

Study-level results: In median terms, SARS-CoV-2-reactive clonotypes went from roughly 22 to 38, a nonsignificant rise.

Once obtained from cultured CD4+ T cells, the DNA was sequenced using the Oncomine TCR Beta short-read assay. In TCRdb, the PCR reads were re-called with MiXCR into one record per CDR3 protein. This table holds over 8,500 distinct CDR3 sequences, 46% found once. Source material: CD4+ T cells from blood, cultured in vitro. The receptor was derived from a human donor who had recovered from COVID-19.

CDR3 DNA sequence: TGTGCCAGCAGTTACTTCGGACAGGGGAGTGATTCACCCCTCCACTTT. Translation gives CASSYFGQGSDSPLHF. The chain links TRBV6-5 to TRBJ1-6; 9 positions agree with TRBD1. The CDR3 has 16 residues. V was clipped by 1 base and J by 8 bases; unmatched bases: 6. CDR1 is MNHEY, CDR2 SVGAGI, per germline.